Below, 22 T cell receptor beta chains from the same sample are listed, as sequenced in a study of graft-versus-host responses after intestinal transplantation. Produced via immunoSEQ multiplex PCR; TCRdb's table is partial and in-frame only. The sample includes about 9,600 clones, roughly three quarters of them seen just once. Once graft tissue had been processed, intraepithelial and lamina propria lymphocytes were released. The sample was ileum tissue, taken roughly 450 days after intestinal transplantation. These receptors were collected from a human patient who received an intestinal transplant, so some T cells may come from the graft donor.

The gene calls are TRBV19 and TRBJ2-1; 7 bases match TRBD1. Looked up from germline, CDR1 is LNHDA and CDR2 is SQIVND (reference sequence). V lost 6 bases, J lost 6 bases, and 14 bases stayed unmatched. This CDR3 has 16 amino acids. Written as DNA, the CDR3 is TGTGCCAGTAGCCTCCCTAAGACAGGGAAGGGCAATGAGCAGTTCTTC. Translated, it gives CASSLPKTGKGNEQFF.

The chain is built from TRBV2 and TRBJ2-5, with D uncertain. The end of the DNA fits TRBJ2-7 better, so the J call may be wrong. The CDR3 length is 14 residues. Germline V gene sequence: CDR1 SNHLY, CDR2 FYNNEI. DNA of the CDR3: TGTGCCAGCAGTGAACGTGGGTACACCTACGAGCAGTACTTC. Residues: CASSERGYTYEQYF.

This clone turned up a few times. The chain links TRBV5-8 to TRBJ1-2, with a possible D match to TRBD1 (5 bases). The germline gives CDR1 SGHTS, CDR2 YDEGEE. There are 15 residues in the CDR3. V lost 4 bases and J lost 0, with 13 bases in between. The CDR3 is CASSVSRGANYGYTF. The CDR3 DNA is TGTGCCAGCAGCGTTTCGAGGGGAGCTAACTATGGCTACACCTTC.

The chain combines TRBV6-7 with TRBJ2-1, with D tentatively TRBD1 (5 bases). TRBV6-7 is an ORF; its function is uncertain. The ends were cut back, 1 base at V and 7 bases at J, with 17 bases in the middle. This CDR3 has 16 residues. The CDR3 region has the DNA TGTGCCAGCAGTTACTGTATGACAGCCAAAATAAATGAGCAGTTCTTC. Amino acid sequence: CASSYCMTAKINEQFF.

Notes on this clone: This CDR3 fails to terminate in the conserved phenylalanine or tryptophan, so it likely reflects a read error. It is unclear where the CDR3 begins or ends on the DNA, so no DNA is shown, and the CDR3 is as TCRdb lists it. The chain recombines TRBV6-5 with TRBJ1-2. Per germline, CDR1 MNHEY and CDR2 SVGAGI. The CDR3 region is 8 residues in length, termini included. CDR3 residues: CASTDRDY.

The J gene is TRBJ1-5, the V gene TRBV6-1; D is undetermined. CDR1 MNHNS and CDR2 SASEGT come from the germline V gene. CDR3 length equals 15 residues. Between the trimmed V and J ends, which lost 2 bases and 2 bases, there was a span of 10 bases. The DNA of the CDR3 is TGTGCCAGCAGTGAAAACGGTCAGGGCAATCAGCCCCAGCATTTT. Translation: CASSENGQGNQPQHF.

The chain joins TRBV7-9 to TRBJ1-1; D unclear. CDR1 SEHNR and CDR2 FQNEAQ come from the germline V gene (reference sequence). With 10 bases removed from V and 0 bases from J, the gap between germline ends came to 12 bases. The CDR3 is made up of 13 amino acids. CDR3 coding DNA: TGTGCCACCAACGTGGCCCTGAACACTGAAGCTTTCTTT. It is translated as CATNVALNTEAFF.

The chain carries TRBV19 and TRBJ2-5; D is possibly TRBD2 (5 bases). The V gene lost 7 bases and the J gene lost 0 bases, with 12 bases spanning the gap. Germline-derived CDR1 and CDR2 are LNHDA and SQIVND (reference sequence). This CDR3 has 14 residues. Here the CDR3 DNA reads TGTGCCAGTAAGGGCATCGGGAACCAAGAGACCCAGTACTTC. Translating it yields CASKGIGNQETQYF.

This rearrangement joins TRBV19 to TRBJ2-3, with 7 bases lining up with TRBD2. Trimming cost V 5 bases and J 4 bases; bases outside gene matches: 3. The CDR3 has 13 amino acids. Germline lookup yields CDR1 LNHDA and CDR2 SQIVND (reference sequence). The DNA of the CDR3 is TGTGCCAGTAGTGTCGGACTAGCAGATACGCAGTATTTT. Translation: CASSVGLADTQYF.

The rearrangement joins TRBV10-3 to TRBJ1-2; TRBD1 might be the D (5 bases). Between the trimmed V and J ends, which lost 6 bases and 0 bases, there was a span of 11 bases. The CDR3 length is 14 residues. Germline CDR1 reads ENHRY; CDR2 reads SYGVKD. The CDR3 nucleotides are TGTGCCATCAGCCAACAGGATACTAACTATGGCTACACCTTC. It translates to CAISQQDTNYGYTF.

The V call is TRBV9, the J call TRBJ2-6; 7 nucleotides line up with TRBD1. V lost 0 bases to trimming and J lost 1 base; unmatched junction nucleotides: 7. Germline CDR1 and CDR2: SGDLS and YYNGEE. This CDR3 contains 18 residues. DNA of the CDR3: TGTGCCAGCAGCGTAGTAGGGACAGCGTTATCTGGGGCCAACGTCCTGACTTTC. Translated: CASSVVGTALSGANVLTF.

The J gene is TRBJ1-2, the V gene TRBV18; D is possibly TRBD1 (5 bases). This CDR3 is built from 13 residues. Trimming shortened V by 2 bases and J by 6 bases, and 10 bases separated the two germline ends. Germline V gene lookup returns CDR1 KGHSH and CDR2 LQKENI. The CDR3 protein is CASSPGEGDGYTF. The CDR3 DNA reads as TGTGCCAGCTCACCAGGGGAAGGGGATGGCTACACCTTC.

The J gene is TRBJ2-3, the V gene TRBV21-1; the D call of TRBD2 is as the table states it, not checked on the DNA. TRBV21-1 is classified as a pseudogene. CDR3 length equals 16 residues. CDR3 sequence (DNA): TGTGCCAGCAGCGCCCCTGAGCGGGGGTTCACAGATACGCAGTATTTT. Its translation is CASSAPERGFTDTQYF.

The chain links TRBV18 to TRBJ2-2, with a tentative D call TRBD1 (6 bases). Trimming removed 0 bases from V and 5 bases from J, with 13 bases in between. Germline values: CDR1 KGHSH, CDR2 LQKENI. This CDR3 is built from 16 residues. The CDR3 spells CASSPPLQGRTGELFF. In DNA, the CDR3 is TGTGCCAGCTCACCACCGCTACAGGGTAGGACCGGGGAGCTGTTTTTT.

Notes on this clone: Different DNA sequences within this sample yield the same CDR3. CDR3 DNA sequence: TGTGCCAGCAGTGCCCGGGACTACCGAGGGGATGAGCAGTTCTTC. Protein sequence: CASSARDYRGDEQFF. This chain connects TRBV6-1 to TRBJ2-1; 7 bases match TRBD2. V shed 4 bases and J 8 bases; nucleotides not matched to a gene: 11. This CDR3 region has 15 residues. Germline CDR1 is MNHNS and CDR2 is SASEGT.

The chain is built from TRBV6-1 and TRBJ2-5, with unresolved D. Trimming shortened V by 1 base and J by 4 bases, and 4 bases separated the two germline ends. The CDR3 is made up of 12 amino acids. Germline assignment: CDR1 MNHNS and CDR2 SASEGT. The CDR3 is CASSEERETQYF. The DNA for the CDR3 is TGTGCCAGCAGTGAAGAGAGAGAGACCCAGTACTTC.

The chain employs TRBV29-1 and TRBJ1-2; no definite D call. The CDR3 runs to 12 residues. Trimming pared 4 bases from V and 2 bases from J, leaving 8 bases between. CDR1 and CDR2 from the germline V gene are SQVTM and ANQGSEA. CDR3 region: CSVVDGNYGYTF. CDR3 bases: TGCAGCGTTGTGGACGGAAACTATGGCTACACCTTC.

The chain uses TRBV1 and TRBJ2-5; the listed D gene, TRBD2, was not tested against the DNA. TRBV1 is a recognized pseudogene. The CDR3 is 18 amino acids. This CDR3 reads CTSSPPGSGGPTQETQYF. The CDR3 nucleotides read TGCACCAGCAGCCCCCCCGGTAGCGGGGGTCCCACGCAAGAGACCCAGTACTTC.

This chain connects TRBV28 to TRBJ1-5; D is ambiguous. V was clipped by 1 base and J by 0 bases, with 10 bases between them. CDR3 length: 16 amino acids. Per germline, CDR1 MDHEN and CDR2 SYDVKM. Here the CDR3 reads CASSLSLLYSNQPQHF. DNA for the CDR3: TGTGCCAGCAGTTTATCGTTATTATATAGCAATCAGCCCCAGCATTTT. The whole variable domain, filled in from reference TRBV28 and TRBJ1-5, reads DVKVTQSSRYLVKRTGEKVFLECVQDMDHENMFWYRQDPGLGLRLIYFSYDVKMKEKGDIPEGYSVSREKKERFSLILESASTNQTSMYLCASSLSLLYSNQPQHFGDGTRLSIL.

The chain recombines TRBV6-6 with TRBJ1-2; D gene uncertain. Germline CDR1 is MNHNY and CDR2 is SVGAGI (reference sequence). V was shortened by 4 bases and J by 4 bases, with 10 bases between the two germline ends. CDR3 length: 13 amino acids. CDR3 in amino acids: CASSSHRSYGYTF. In DNA form, the CDR3 reads TGTGCCAGCAGTTCACACCGAAGCTATGGCTACACCTTC.

The V and J genes are TRBV5-1 and TRBJ2-7, with TRBD1 matching over 8 bases. CDR3 length: 14 amino acids. Germline values: CDR1 SGHRS, CDR2 YFSETQ. Unmatched junction bases numbered 7, after V lost 3 bases and J lost 5 bases. The CDR3 DNA is TGCGCCAGCAGCTCGAATGACAGGGGCGACGAGCAGTACTTC. Its translation: CASSSNDRGDEQYF.

The chain is built from TRBV7-8 and TRBJ2-7; TRBD1 aligns across 10 bases. The CDR3 length is 14 residues. J gave up 5 bases and V 5 bases, and 6 bases lay outside the gene matches. Germline assignment: CDR1 SGHVS and CDR2 FQNEAQ. The CDR3, as DNA: TGTGCCAGCAGCCTGAGGACAGGGGGGCACGAGCAGTACTTC. Protein: CASSLRTGGHEQYF.